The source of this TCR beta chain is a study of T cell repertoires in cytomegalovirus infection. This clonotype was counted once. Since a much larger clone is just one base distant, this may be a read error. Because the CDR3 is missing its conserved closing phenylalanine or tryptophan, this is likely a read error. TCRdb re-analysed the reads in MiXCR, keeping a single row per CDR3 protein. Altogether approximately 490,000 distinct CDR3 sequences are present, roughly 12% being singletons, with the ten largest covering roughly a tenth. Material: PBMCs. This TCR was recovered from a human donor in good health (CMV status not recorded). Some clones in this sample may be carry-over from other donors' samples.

Here the CDR3 reads CASLASGANEQYY. Here the CDR3 DNA reads TGTGCCAGCCTCGCTAGCGGGGCCAACGAGCAGTACTAC. The chain is built from TRBV6-8 and TRBJ2-7, with 9 bases identical to TRBD2. V lost 8 bases and J lost 5; bases outside the gene matches: 7. There are 13 residues in the CDR3. Looked up from germline, CDR1 is MNHGY and CDR2 is SAAAGT.